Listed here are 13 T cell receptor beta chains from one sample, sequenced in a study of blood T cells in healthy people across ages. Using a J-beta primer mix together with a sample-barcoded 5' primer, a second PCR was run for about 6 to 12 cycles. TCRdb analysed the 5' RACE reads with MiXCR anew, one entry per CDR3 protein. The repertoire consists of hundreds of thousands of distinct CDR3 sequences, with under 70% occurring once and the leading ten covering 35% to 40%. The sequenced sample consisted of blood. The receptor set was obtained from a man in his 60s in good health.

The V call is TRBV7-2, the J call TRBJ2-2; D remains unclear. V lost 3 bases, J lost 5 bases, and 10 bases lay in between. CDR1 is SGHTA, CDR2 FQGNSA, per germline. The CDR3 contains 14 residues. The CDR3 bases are TGTGCCAGCAGCTTGATCTTATCAACCGGGGAGCTGTTTTTT. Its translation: CASSLILSTGELFF.

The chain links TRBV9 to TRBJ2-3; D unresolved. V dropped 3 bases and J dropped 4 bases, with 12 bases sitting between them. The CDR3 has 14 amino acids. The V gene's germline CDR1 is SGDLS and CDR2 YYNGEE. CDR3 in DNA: TGTGCCAGCAGCGAAGGACCCCTCCCAGATACGCAGTATTTT. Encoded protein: CASSEGPLPDTQYF.

CDR3 bases: TGCGCCAGCAGCCAAGTGACAGGGGGAGGCTATGGCTACACCTTC. Residues: CASSQVTGGGYGYTF. The chain is built from TRBV4-1 and TRBJ1-2; 9 bases are a match to TRBD1. V was pared by 1 base and J by 4 bases, with 4 bases of the junction left unmatched. The CDR3 is made up of 15 amino acids. Germline V gives CDR1 MGHRA, CDR2 YSYEKL.

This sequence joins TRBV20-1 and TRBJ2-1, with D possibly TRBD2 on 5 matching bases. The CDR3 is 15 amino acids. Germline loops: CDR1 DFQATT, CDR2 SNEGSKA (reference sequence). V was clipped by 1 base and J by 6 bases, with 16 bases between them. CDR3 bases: TGCAGTGCTAGAGGACCCGCGGGTAATGTCAATGAGCAGTTCTTC. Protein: CSARGPAGNVNEQFF.

CDR3 bases: TGCAGTGCCACTAGCGGAGGCCTCGCCTACGAGCAGTACTTC. Its protein is CSATSGGLAYEQYF. The chain has TRBV20-1 and TRBJ2-7, with 8 bases fitting TRBD2. Germline V gene data show CDR1 as DFQATT and CDR2 as SNEGSKA (reference sequence). Trimming took 6 bases from V and 2 from J; bases not matched to a gene: 9. The CDR3 has 14 residues.

DNA of the CDR3: TGTGCCAGCAGCTTAAGTCTTGACTCCTACGAGCAGTACTTC. The encoded protein is CASSLSLDSYEQYF. This sequence joins TRBV7-9 and TRBJ2-4; D is unresolved. With the DNA end fitting TRBJ2-7 better, the J assignment may be wrong. The CDR3 extends over 14 amino acids. The germline gives CDR1 SEHNR, CDR2 FQNEAQ (reference sequence).

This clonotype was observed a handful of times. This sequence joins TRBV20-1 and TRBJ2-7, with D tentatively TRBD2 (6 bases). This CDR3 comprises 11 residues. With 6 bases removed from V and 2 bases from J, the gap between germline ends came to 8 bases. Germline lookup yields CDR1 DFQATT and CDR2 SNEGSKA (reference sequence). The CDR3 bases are TGCAGTGCCGGCGGGACCTACGAGCAGTACTTC. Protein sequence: CSAGGTYEQYF.

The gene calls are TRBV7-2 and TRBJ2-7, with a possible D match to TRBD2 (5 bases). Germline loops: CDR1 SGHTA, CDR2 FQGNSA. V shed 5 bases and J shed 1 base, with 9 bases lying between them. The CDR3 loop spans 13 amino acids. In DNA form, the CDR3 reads TGTGCCAGCAGCATGTCGGGGTCCTACGAGCAGTACTTC. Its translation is CASSMSGSYEQYF.

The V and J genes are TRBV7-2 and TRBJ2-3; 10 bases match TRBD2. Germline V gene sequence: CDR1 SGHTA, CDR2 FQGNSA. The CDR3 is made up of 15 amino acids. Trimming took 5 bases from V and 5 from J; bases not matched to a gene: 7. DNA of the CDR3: TGTGCCAGCAGCCCGCAAGCGGGGGGGGTAGATACGCAGTATTTT. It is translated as CASSPQAGGVDTQYF.

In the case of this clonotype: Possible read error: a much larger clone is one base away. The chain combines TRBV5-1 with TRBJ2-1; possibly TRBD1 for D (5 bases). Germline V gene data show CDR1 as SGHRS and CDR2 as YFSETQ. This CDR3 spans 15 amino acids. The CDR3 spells CASSPRGHIYNGQFF. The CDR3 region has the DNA TGCGCCAGCAGCCCTCGCGGACATATCTACAATGGGCAGTTCTTC.

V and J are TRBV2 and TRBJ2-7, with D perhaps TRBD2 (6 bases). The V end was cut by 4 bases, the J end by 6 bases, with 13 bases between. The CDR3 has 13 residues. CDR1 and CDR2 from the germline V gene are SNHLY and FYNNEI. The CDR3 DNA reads TGTGCCAGCAGTGCGCGGGGACTGGGCGAGCAGTACTTC. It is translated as CASSARGLGEQYF.

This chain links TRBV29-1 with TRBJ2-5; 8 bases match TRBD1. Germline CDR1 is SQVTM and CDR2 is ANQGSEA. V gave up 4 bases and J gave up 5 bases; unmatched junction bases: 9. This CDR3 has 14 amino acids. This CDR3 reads CSVAPTGARETQYF. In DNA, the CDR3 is TGCAGCGTTGCTCCGACAGGGGCGCGGGAGACCCAGTACTTC.

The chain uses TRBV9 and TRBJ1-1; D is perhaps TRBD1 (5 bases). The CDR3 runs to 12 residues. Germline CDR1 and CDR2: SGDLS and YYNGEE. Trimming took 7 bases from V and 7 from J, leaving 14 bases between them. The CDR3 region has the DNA TGTGCCAGCGGACATCAGCGAGGTGAAGCTTTCTTT. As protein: CASGHQRGEAFF.